The rows below give T cell receptor beta chains drawn from one sample of a study of cytomegalovirus exposure and HLA in healthy donors. Method: immunoSEQ multiplex PCR; TCRdb's copy keeps in-frame clones and lacks some. This table holds 150,000 to 200,000 clones, around four fifths found once. The sequenced material came from PBMCs. Receptor source: a man aged 25-45 years in good health and CMV-seropositive. CDR3s include the opening cysteine and the closing phenylalanine or tryptophan. Fields, in order: D gene, J gene, V gene, CDR3 protein, CDR3 DNA. A D gene is named only where the DNA matches it firmly.

D: -
J: TRBJ2-7
V: TRBV10-3
CDR3: CAIYQGPTYEQYF
DNA: TGTGCCATCTACCAGGGCCCGACCTACGAGCAGTACTTC

D: -
J: TRBJ1-2
V: TRBV4-1
CDR3: CASSQEDGSINYGYTF
DNA: TGCGCCAGCAGCCAAGAAGATGGCAGTATTAACTATGGCTACACCTTC

D: -
J: TRBJ1-2
V: TRBV7-8
CDR3: CASSLAQLPHRVHYGYTF
DNA: TGTGCCAGCAGCTTAGCGCAATTACCCCACAGGGTCCACTATGGCTACACCTTC

D: TRBD1
J: TRBJ1-6
V: TRBV7-2
CDR3: CASSLGQIYNSPLHF
DNA: TGTGCCAGCAGCTTGGGACAGATTTATAATTCACCCCTCCACTTT

D: TRBD1
J: TRBJ2-7
V: TRBV7-2
CDR3: CASSPETGGPYEQYF
DNA: TGTGCCAGCAGCCCGGAGACAGGGGGCCCCTACGAGCAGTACTTC

D: -
J: TRBJ2-3
V: TRBV6-5
CDR3: CASRDLVGTQYF
DNA: TGTGCCAGCAGGGACTTAGTAGGCACGCAGTATTTT

D: TRBD2
J: TRBJ2-5
V: TRBV7-2
CDR3: CASSFSGQTQYF
DNA: TGTGCCAGCAGCTTTAGCGGGCAGACCCAGTACTTC

D: -
J: TRBJ1-4
V: TRBV4-3
CDR3: CASRTAGYSNEKLFF
DNA: TGCGCCAGCAGAACCGCAGGGTATTCTAATGAAAAACTGTTTTTT

D: -
J: TRBJ1-1
V: TRBV7-9
CDR3: CASSSRQVMNTEAFF
DNA: TGTGCCAGCAGCAGCAGACAGGTTATGAACACTGAAGCTTTCTTT

D: TRBD2
J: TRBJ2-3
V: TRBV5-4
CDR3: CASSLGGGGSTDTQYF
DNA: TGTGCCAGCAGCTTGGGTGGCGGGGGAAGCACAGATACGCAGTATTTT

D: -
J: TRBJ1-5
V: TRBV4-1
CDR3: CASSQGKGNSNQPQHF
DNA: TGCGCCAGCAGCCAAGGCAAGGGGAACAGCAATCAGCCCCAGCATTTT

D: TRBD1
J: TRBJ2-7
V: TRBV29-1
CDR3: CSATGQGTVEQYF
DNA: TGCAGCGCCACAGGACAGGGCACCGTCGAGCAGTACTTC